Listed below are T cell receptor beta chains from one sample, sequenced in a study of T cell repertoires in cytomegalovirus infection. The antigens these receptors bind are not known. MiXCR, run by TCRdb on the reads, gives a single entry per CDR3 protein. The sample lists roughly 69,000 distinct CDR3 sequences; 25% to 30% were seen once. The sample here was CD8+ T cells from cultured PBMCs, taken from culture after CMV antigen stimulation. These receptors all stem from a human donor in good health (CMV status not recorded). Some clones in this sample may be carry-over from other donors' samples. Both conserved end residues are part of each CDR3. The order of the fields is V gene, D gene, clone size, J gene, CDR3 DNA, CDR3 protein. The D gene is left open where the match is weak. Only part of the rows carry a size: once, few, many, or a class if the clone is expanded.

v_gene: TRBV4-3
d_gene: NA
abundance: few
j_gene: TRBJ1-6
CDR3nt: TGCGCCAGCAGCCAAGTACAGGAACCCCATTCACCCCTCCACTTT
CDR3aa: CASSQVQEPHSPLHF

v_gene: TRBV12-3/TRBV12-4
d_gene: NA
abundance: few
j_gene: TRBJ2-2
CDR3nt: TGTGCCAGCAGTGCAACAGGGCCCGGGGAGCTGTTTTTT
CDR3aa: CASSATGPGELFF

v_gene: TRBV7-9
d_gene: NA
abundance: few
j_gene: TRBJ1-1
CDR3nt: TGTGCCAGCAGCGGGGGGATGGACATAGACATGAACACTGAAGCTTTCTTT
CDR3aa: CASSGGMDIDMNTEAFF

v_gene: TRBV28
d_gene: NA
abundance: NA
j_gene: TRBJ2-5
CDR3nt: TGTGCCAGCAGTTTTAGGACAGAAGAGACCCAGTACTTC
CDR3aa: CASSFRTEETQYF

v_gene: TRBV11-2
d_gene: NA
abundance: many
j_gene: TRBJ1-1
CDR3nt: TGTGCCAGCAGCTCTACGGCGGGGGGGGACACTGAAGCTTTCTTT
CDR3aa: CASSSTAGGDTEAFF

v_gene: TRBV5-6
d_gene: TRBD1
abundance: NA
j_gene: TRBJ2-5
CDR3nt: TGTGCCAGCAGCTTTTTTGGGCAGGGGGACAGATCGGGCTGGGAGACCCAGTACTTC
CDR3aa: CASSFFGQGDRSGWETQYF

v_gene: TRBV5-1
d_gene: NA
abundance: many
j_gene: TRBJ2-7
CDR3nt: TGCGCCAGCAGCGGCGGGACCCCAAGCTCCTACGAGCAGTACTTC
CDR3aa: CASSGGTPSSYEQYF

v_gene: TRBV10-3
d_gene: TRBD2
abundance: many
j_gene: TRBJ2-2
CDR3nt: TGTGCCATCAAGGCGGGAGAGAACACCGGGGAGCTGTTTTTT
CDR3aa: CAIKAGENTGELFF

v_gene: TRBV6-2/TRBV6-3
d_gene: TRBD2
abundance: NA
j_gene: TRBJ2-7
CDR3nt: TGTGCCAGCAGTGAACTAGCGGGAGTGTACGAGCAGTACTTC
CDR3aa: CASSELAGVYEQYF

v_gene: TRBV20-1
d_gene: NA
abundance: NA
j_gene: TRBJ1-6
CDR3nt: TGCAGTGCTCCAATGGAGGAGGGCTCCTATAATTCACCCCTCCACTTT
CDR3aa: CSAPMEEGSYNSPLHF

v_gene: TRBV20-1
d_gene: NA
abundance: medium-sized
j_gene: TRBJ2-1
CDR3nt: TGCAGTGCTAGAGATCTGCGGCAAGAGCAGTTCTTC
CDR3aa: CSARDLRQEQFF

v_gene: TRBV9
d_gene: TRBD1
abundance: NA
j_gene: TRBJ2-5
CDR3nt: TGTGCCAGCAGCGTACGTGGGACAGGGGATCGTGACCAGTACTTC
CDR3aa: CASSVRGTGDRDQYF

v_gene: TRBV28
d_gene: TRBD1
abundance: many
j_gene: TRBJ1-3
CDR3nt: TGTGCCAGCACCCCCGGACAGGGAGCTGGAAACACCATATATTTT
CDR3aa: CASTPGQGAGNTIYF

v_gene: TRBV12-3/TRBV12-4
d_gene: NA
abundance: NA
j_gene: TRBJ2-3
CDR3nt: TGTGCCAGCAGTTTTGGATCAGGGATAATCACAGATACGCAGTATTTT
CDR3aa: CASSFGSGIITDTQYF

v_gene: TRBV27
d_gene: NA
abundance: NA
j_gene: TRBJ2-1
CDR3nt: TGTGCCAGCAGTGGACCGGGAGCCTACAATGAGCAGTTCTTC
CDR3aa: CASSGPGAYNEQFF

v_gene: TRBV6-2/TRBV6-3
d_gene: NA
abundance: NA
j_gene: TRBJ1-3
CDR3nt: TGTGCCAGCAGTTACAATAATCGTCTCCGAGGAAACACCATATATTTT
CDR3aa: CASSYNNRLRGNTIYF

v_gene: TRBV12-5
d_gene: TRBD2
abundance: NA
j_gene: TRBJ2-7
CDR3nt: TGTGCTAGTGGTTTGCCCCTGACTAGCGGCTACGAGCAGTACTTC
CDR3aa: CASGLPLTSGYEQYF

v_gene: TRBV4-1
d_gene: NA
abundance: NA
j_gene: TRBJ1-1
CDR3nt: TGCGCCAGCAGCCGAGGCTCAGAAAACACTGAAGCTTTCTTT
CDR3aa: CASSRGSENTEAFF

v_gene: TRBV7-2
d_gene: NA
abundance: few
j_gene: TRBJ1-2
CDR3nt: TGTGCCAGCAGCTTAGGACGGACCTTGCGAGGCTACACCTTC
CDR3aa: CASSLGRTLRGYTF

v_gene: TRBV6-1
d_gene: NA
abundance: many
j_gene: TRBJ2-3
CDR3nt: TGTGCCAGCAGTGAAGGGGATGAAACAGATACGCAGTATTTT
CDR3aa: CASSEGDETDTQYF

v_gene: TRBV6-2/TRBV6-3
d_gene: NA
abundance: few
j_gene: TRBJ2-7
CDR3nt: TGTGCCAGCAACTGGGGAGAATCCTACGAGCAGTACTTC
CDR3aa: CASNWGESYEQYF

v_gene: TRBV12-3/TRBV12-4
d_gene: NA
abundance: few
j_gene: TRBJ2-7
CDR3nt: TGTGCCAGCAGTTTGCTTCTTTTCTACGAGCAGTACTTC
CDR3aa: CASSLLLFYEQYF

v_gene: TRBV6-5
d_gene: TRBD1
abundance: NA
j_gene: TRBJ2-5
CDR3nt: TGTGCCAGCAATGGACAGGGACAGCGGACCCAGTACTTC
CDR3aa: CASNGQGQRTQYF

v_gene: TRBV19
d_gene: NA
abundance: NA
j_gene: TRBJ1-4
CDR3nt: TGTGCCAGTAGTATAGCGGGCTCGGGTAATGAAAAACTGTTTTTT
CDR3aa: CASSIAGSGNEKLFF

v_gene: TRBV7-9
d_gene: NA
abundance: few
j_gene: TRBJ1-1
CDR3nt: TGTGCCAGCAGCTTAGGGGGGCGGGGTGCTGAAGCTTTCTTT
CDR3aa: CASSLGGRGAEAFF

v_gene: TRBV19
d_gene: NA
abundance: few
j_gene: TRBJ2-2
CDR3nt: TGTGCCAGTAGTAGGGCTTCAGGAATCAAGAACACCGGGGAGCTGTTTTTT
CDR3aa: CASSRASGIKNTGELFF

v_gene: TRBV12-3/TRBV12-4
d_gene: TRBD1
abundance: NA
j_gene: TRBJ1-4
CDR3nt: TGTACCAGCAGGATTACAGGGGCGGGTGAAAAACTGTTTTTT
CDR3aa: CTSRITGAGEKLFF

v_gene: TRBV6-2/TRBV6-3
d_gene: TRBD2
abundance: NA
j_gene: TRBJ2-5
CDR3nt: TGTGCCAGCAGTGGACTAGCGGGTATCCAAGAGACCCAGTACTTC
CDR3aa: CASSGLAGIQETQYF

v_gene: TRBV2
d_gene: NA
abundance: NA
j_gene: TRBJ2-5
CDR3nt: TGTGCCAGCCAGAACGGAGTGTCGGGACGGGAGACCCAGTACTTC
CDR3aa: CASQNGVSGRETQYF

v_gene: TRBV7-2
d_gene: NA
abundance: NA
j_gene: TRBJ2-7
CDR3nt: TGTGCCAGCAGCTTAGTTGGCGGGACAGCTTCCTACGAGCAGTACTTC
CDR3aa: CASSLVGGTASYEQYF

v_gene: TRBV7-2
d_gene: TRBD2
abundance: few
j_gene: TRBJ2-3
CDR3nt: TGTGCCAGCAGCTTGTATGAGCGGGAGACAGATACGCAGTATTTT
CDR3aa: CASSLYERETDTQYF

v_gene: TRBV6-5
d_gene: NA
abundance: NA
j_gene: TRBJ1-6
CDR3nt: TGTGCCAGCAGCCCCCGGGGGGACGTCCTTAGGGATTCACCCCTCCACTTT
CDR3aa: CASSPRGDVLRDSPLHF

v_gene: TRBV7-8
d_gene: NA
abundance: many
j_gene: TRBJ2-3
CDR3nt: TGTGCCAGCAGCTTTCTCTACACAGATACGCAGTATTTT
CDR3aa: CASSFLYTDTQYF